This T cell receptor (beta chain) was sequenced in a study of OX40 agonist ivuxolimab in advanced cancers. Assay used: immunoSEQ multiplex PCR; TCRdb lists only in-frame clones, some missing. Of more than 45,000 clones listed, approximately 79% were seen once; the top ten hold under 4%. Patients who had autoimmune disease history or got systemic immunosuppression were left out. The CDR3 loop spans 13 amino acids. Trimming left V 1 base short and J 8 bases short, with 9 bases between. Per the germline V gene, CDR1 is SGHTA and CDR2 is FQGNSA. This clone is medium-sized by share. This sequence joins TRBV7-2 and TRBJ1-5; D call uncertain. This receptor was taken from an adult with an advanced solid tumor such as melanoma, head and neck, liver or kidney cancer. The starting material was CD4+ or CD8+ T cells sorted from blood, obtained in a trial of the OX40 agonist ivuxolimab. In DNA form, the CDR3 reads TGTGCCAGCAGCTTAGAGCCAGTTGAGCCCCAGCATTTT. Its translation: CASSLEPVEPQHF.